This T cell receptor (beta chain) comes out of a study of shared clonotypes between healthy human individuals (dated by TCRdb to 2020 to 2021). Background on the whole study: Two women and a few men aged 18 to 49 years were included in the cohort. Different laboratories and diverse techniques were used to prepare libraries and sequence TCR repertoires, to increase sequencing depth and limit assay-specific biases. For each donor, CD4 naive and CD4 memory were each run on three plates, CD8 naive on two plates, and CD8 memory on one plate. Each donor's leukapheresis produced roughly between about 0.8 and 10 billion PBMCs. To estimate repertoire size and how much clonotype sharing occurs between individuals, the study deeply sequenced the blood TCR repertoires of roughly 5 healthy adults.

Concerning this clone itself: It has no known antigen specificity. No base quality values were provided; no much bigger clone lies one nucleotide off.

The germline V gene supplies CDR1 SGHDN and CDR2 FVKESK. The CDR3 starts with the cysteine, ends with the phenylalanine, and has 14 residues. Only the CDR3 portion is preserved as DNA: 42 bases, with reading frame beginning at the first base. Deletion took 0 bases off V and 9 bases off J, with a span of 14 bases between the germline ends. CD8 naive samples were CD45RO-negative cells positively selected for CCR7, giving a CD45RA+CCR7+ population that excluded TemRA cells. The donors were healthy, HIV-negative adults who had no recently reported acute infections or vaccinations. Every donor was a Caucasian adult living in Nashville, Tennessee, USA. Blood was collected by leukapheresis, and PBMCs were isolated by Ficoll-Histopaque density gradient centrifugation and then cryopreserved in liquid nitrogen vapor phase. Analytical flow cytometry was used to check the purity and quantity of each magnetically sorted T cell population. Genomic DNA was isolated from every sorted fraction and measured by UV absorbance on a Nanodrop 2000c.

Using the deep immunoSEQ assay, multiplex PCR amplified TCR CDR3 regions from genomic DNA. Extracted genomic DNA from each cell subset was distributed evenly across all wells of several immunoSEQ 96-well plates, and each plate was treated as a replicate. Each replicate PCR for sorted subsets received around 0.2 ug genomic DNA, equal to about 30,000 T cell genomes. Purified libraries were quantified with a Qubit 3.0 fluorometer, sized on a Bioanalyzer 2100, and re-quantified with the KAPA Library Quantification kit. Every immunoSEQ 96-well plate was sequenced on a separate single-read 150-cycle Illumina NextSeq 550 flow cell. The study's own analysis went as follows. The immunoSEQ output contained only junctional sequences without quality scores, so filtering could not match that applied to full-length reads. Sequences were annotated with PyIR, a Python wrapper for IgBLAST v1.9, using IMGT germline references to assign V/J genes and CDR3. Reads were removed for weak V/J assignments (E-value above 1e-6), missing CDR3, stop codons, out-of-frame junctions, or ambiguous translated residues. V3J clonotypes were defined as sequences sharing the same inferred V gene, J gene, and CDR3 amino acid sequence. To compute the percentage overlap between repertoires, the number of shared unique clonotypes was divided by the size of the smaller repertoire. Repertoire richness was assessed with RTK rarefaction, the Chao1 estimator, and Recon v2.1 estimates of unobserved clonotypes. Generation probabilities for all TCRbeta clonotypes obtained by the gDNA method from several donors were computed using OLGA. TCRdb obtained this table from immuneACCESS and retained in-frame rearrangements with V and J assigned. These tables miss some clones; where compared with another copy, unresolved V genes account for less than half of the shortfall, and the remainder is unexplained. That table supplies the V and J calls and clone size; D and trimming were determined from the DNA. This sample comprises millions of clones, roughly 94% of them detected only once. The leading ten clones occupy about 1.1% of the sample.

Overall study outcomes, separate from this receptor: Because the study included only a small number of donors, the genetic and exposure-history diversity represented was limited. Clonotypes shared by all four sorted-subset donors showed higher generation probabilities than non-shared clonotypes. Even with the large sequencing depth, rarefaction of the sorted-subset datasets indicated that sequencing was incomplete. Based on pairwise subsampling, the degree of clonotype sharing among donors was expected to be affected by sequencing depth. Sampling was restricted to blood, and TCR repertoires in tissues likely differ from the TCR repertoires found in blood. Sharing across four donors was observed for about 5% of naive CD4, 3% to 3.5% of naive CD8, about 2.3% of memory CD4, and about 0.39% of memory CD8 clonotypes. Naive subsets generally had larger estimated clonotype richness than memory subsets did.

The V gene is TRBV14 and the J gene is TRBJ1-1, with the D gene too uncertain to name. What was sequenced was naive CD8+ T cells sorted from blood. This sample's cell subset or site label indicates: CD45RA+CCR7+. The clonotype was recovered from a man between 18 and 29 years old in good health. The CDR3 region reads CASSQDGPYSKAFF. DNA sequence: TGTGCCAGCAGCCAAGATGGTCCCTATAGCAAAGCTTTCTTT. Beyond the CDR3, the reference TRBV14 and TRBJ1-1 genes provide the residues; the full variable domain reads: EAGVTQFPSHSVIEKGQTVTLRCDPISGHDNLYWYRRVMGKEIKFLLHFVKESKQDESGMPNNRFLAERTGGTYSTLKVQPAELEDSGVYFCASSQDGPYSKAFFGQGTRLTVV.